These T cell receptor beta chains were read from a single sample in a study of T cells in Graves' hyperthyroidism and ophthalmopathy. TCRdb re-analysed the multiplex PCR reads in MiXCR, keeping a single row per CDR3 protein. The sample gives roughly 570,000 distinct CDR3 sequences, just over 45% of which show up once; around 7.7% is in the top ten. The sequenced material came from peripheral blood or thyroid tissue (not recorded which). These receptors were taken from a young woman with Graves' hyperthyroidism. Both conserved end residues are part of each CDR3. The order of the fields is J gene, clone size, D gene, V gene, CDR3 DNA, CDR3 protein. A D gene is named only where the DNA matches it firmly. The size entry is marked missing in some rows and otherwise reads once, few, many or a size class.

j_call: TRBJ1-5; clone_size: .; d_call: .; v_call: TRBV29-1; cdr3_nt: TGCAGCGTTGGAGCTAGCAGCCAAGAGACCCAGCATTTT; cdr3_aa: CSVGASSQETQHF
j_call: TRBJ1-1; clone_size: many; d_call: .; v_call: TRBV7-9; cdr3_nt: TGTGCCAGCAGCTCGGACTTAACTGAAGCTTTCTTT; cdr3_aa: CASSSDLTEAFF
j_call: TRBJ2-7; clone_size: many; d_call: TRBD2; v_call: TRBV12-3/TRBV12-4; cdr3_nt: TGTGCCAGCAGTCGCCCCGGGACTAGCTGGGAGCAGTACTTC; cdr3_aa: CASSRPGTSWEQYF
j_call: TRBJ2-3; clone_size: many; d_call: .; v_call: TRBV24-1; cdr3_nt: TGTGCCACCAGTAAGCATTCTAGCACAGATACGCAGTATTTT; cdr3_aa: CATSKHSSTDTQYF
j_call: TRBJ2-2; clone_size: .; d_call: .; v_call: TRBV30; cdr3_nt: TGTGCCTGGAGTGTACATGCCGGGGAGCTGTTTTTT; cdr3_aa: CAWSVHAGELFF
j_call: TRBJ2-5; clone_size: .; d_call: .; v_call: TRBV29-1; cdr3_nt: TGCAGCGTCGAAGGAGCAGAGACCCAGTACTTC; cdr3_aa: CSVEGAETQYF
j_call: TRBJ2-7; clone_size: .; d_call: .; v_call: TRBV25-1; cdr3_nt: TGTGCCAGCAGTGAATCGGGGGGCAGGGGTCAGCCCCAGCAGTACTTC; cdr3_aa: CASSESGGRGQPQQYF
j_call: TRBJ2-7; clone_size: .; d_call: .; v_call: TRBV24-1; cdr3_nt: TGTGCCACCATCGGGGGTAACTACTACGAGCAGTACTTC; cdr3_aa: CATIGGNYYEQYF
j_call: TRBJ1-2; clone_size: many; d_call: .; v_call: TRBV6-5; cdr3_nt: TGTGCCGCCGGCCTTAACGGAGGCTACACCTTC; cdr3_aa: CAAGLNGGYTF
j_call: TRBJ1-1; clone_size: .; d_call: .; v_call: TRBV20-1; cdr3_nt: TGCAGTGCTAGAGAGGACGTTTTCTTT; cdr3_aa: CSAREDVFF
j_call: TRBJ2-7; clone_size: many; d_call: .; v_call: TRBV7-2; cdr3_nt: TGTGCCAGCAGCTTAGCGCAAGGGCTCTCCTACGAGCAGTACTTC; cdr3_aa: CASSLAQGLSYEQYF
j_call: TRBJ1-2; clone_size: many; d_call: TRBD1; v_call: TRBV29-1; cdr3_nt: TGCAGCGTTGAACCGGGACAGGGGCCAAATGGCTACACCTTC; cdr3_aa: CSVEPGQGPNGYTF
j_call: TRBJ2-7; clone_size: many; d_call: .; v_call: TRBV6-6; cdr3_nt: TGTGCCAGCAGTTACTCGCGATCGTGGGACCCCTACGAGCAGTACTTC; cdr3_aa: CASSYSRSWDPYEQYF
j_call: TRBJ2-7; clone_size: many; d_call: .; v_call: TRBV2; cdr3_nt: TGTGCCAGCACCCGGGAGTACGAGCAGTACTTC; cdr3_aa: CASTREYEQYF
j_call: TRBJ1-1; clone_size: many; d_call: .; v_call: TRBV7-2; cdr3_nt: TGTGCCAGCAGCTTAATAGAAGCCAGAAAAGCTTTCTTT; cdr3_aa: CASSLIEARKAFF
j_call: TRBJ2-2; clone_size: many; d_call: .; v_call: TRBV7-9; cdr3_nt: TGTGCCAGGGGGACCGGGGAGCTGTTTTTT; cdr3_aa: CARGTGELFF
j_call: TRBJ1-5; clone_size: many; d_call: .; v_call: TRBV6-5; cdr3_nt: TGTGCCAGCAGCAGGGACACTAGCAATCAGCCCCAGCATTTT; cdr3_aa: CASSRDTSNQPQHF
j_call: TRBJ1-2; clone_size: many; d_call: TRBD1; v_call: TRBV29-1; cdr3_nt: TGCAGCGTCACAGGGACAGGGGTTCGCGGCTACACCTTC; cdr3_aa: CSVTGTGVRGYTF
j_call: TRBJ2-7; clone_size: many; d_call: .; v_call: TRBV6-2/TRBV6-3; cdr3_nt: TGTGCCAGCAGTCACCAGGGCGGCGGGTCCAGGGAGCAGTACTTC; cdr3_aa: CASSHQGGGSREQYF
j_call: TRBJ1-3; clone_size: many; d_call: .; v_call: TRBV19; cdr3_nt: TGTGCCAGTACCAATTGGGTATTCACCTACTCTGGAAACACCATATATTTT; cdr3_aa: CASTNWVFTYSGNTIYF
j_call: TRBJ1-6; clone_size: many; d_call: .; v_call: TRBV20-1; cdr3_nt: TGCAGTGCTATATCAGGGGCACTTAATTCACCCCTCCACTTT; cdr3_aa: CSAISGALNSPLHF
j_call: TRBJ1-2; clone_size: .; d_call: TRBD1; v_call: TRBV10-3; cdr3_nt: TGTGCTACAGGGACAGGGAACTATGGCTACACCTTC; cdr3_aa: CATGTGNYGYTF
j_call: TRBJ1-5; clone_size: many; d_call: .; v_call: TRBV19; cdr3_nt: TGTGCCAGTAGTGAGGGCGGTTATAGCAATCAGCCCCAGCATTTT; cdr3_aa: CASSEGGYSNQPQHF
j_call: TRBJ1-2; clone_size: .; d_call: TRBD1; v_call: TRBV20-1; cdr3_nt: TGCAGTGCTAGAGGCCCCACCCAGGACAGGGTTGGCTATGGCTACACCTTC; cdr3_aa: CSARGPTQDRVGYGYTF
j_call: TRBJ1-4; clone_size: many; d_call: .; v_call: TRBV5-6; cdr3_nt: TGTGCCAGCAGCCACCGTTGGGAAGCAACTAATGAAAAACTGTTTTTT; cdr3_aa: CASSHRWEATNEKLFF
j_call: TRBJ2-5; clone_size: many; d_call: TRBD1; v_call: TRBV2; cdr3_nt: TGTGCCAGCAGTGGACAGGGCGGGGAGACCCAGTACTTC; cdr3_aa: CASSGQGGETQYF
j_call: TRBJ1-2; clone_size: many; d_call: .; v_call: TRBV7-3; cdr3_nt: TGTGCCAGCAGCCCCGATCCCGCACTAGGCTATGGCTACACCTTC; cdr3_aa: CASSPDPALGYGYTF
j_call: TRBJ2-5; clone_size: many; d_call: .; v_call: TRBV5-1; cdr3_nt: TGCGCCAGCGAGCTTTCTCCGGGGGAGACCCAGTACTTC; cdr3_aa: CASELSPGETQYF
j_call: TRBJ2-5; clone_size: many; d_call: .; v_call: TRBV24-1; cdr3_nt: TGTGCCACCAGTGATGGGGACCGAGAGACCCAGTACTTC; cdr3_aa: CATSDGDRETQYF
j_call: TRBJ2-5; clone_size: .; d_call: .; v_call: TRBV11-3; cdr3_nt: TGTGCCAGCAGCTTAAACGGAGCCCGCGGGACTCGACTGTACCAAGAGACCCAGTACTTC; cdr3_aa: CASSLNGARGTRLYQETQYF
j_call: TRBJ2-7; clone_size: many; d_call: TRBD1; v_call: TRBV11-2; cdr3_nt: TGTGCCAGCTCAACTCTACGGGACAGGGGGCTCTACGAGCAGTACTTC; cdr3_aa: CASSTLRDRGLYEQYF
j_call: TRBJ1-5; clone_size: many; d_call: .; v_call: TRBV14; cdr3_nt: TGTGCCAGCAGCCAGGGTACAGATCAGCCCCAGCATTTT; cdr3_aa: CASSQGTDQPQHF
j_call: TRBJ2-2; clone_size: few; d_call: .; v_call: TRBV11-2; cdr3_nt: TGTGCCGCTGCGGAAACGAACACCGGGGAGCTGTTTTTT; cdr3_aa: CAAAETNTGELFF
j_call: TRBJ2-5; clone_size: many; d_call: .; v_call: TRBV14; cdr3_nt: TGTGCCAGCAGCCAACAGAGATACCAAGAGACCCAGTACTTC; cdr3_aa: CASSQQRYQETQYF
j_call: TRBJ2-6; clone_size: .; d_call: .; v_call: TRBV19; cdr3_nt: TGTGCCAGTAGTAGGAGTATTGGGGCCAACGTCCTGACTTTC; cdr3_aa: CASSRSIGANVLTF
j_call: TRBJ2-2; clone_size: .; d_call: .; v_call: TRBV19; cdr3_nt: TGTGCCAGTACGCGGGCGGGGACAGGGGAGCTGTTTTTT; cdr3_aa: CASTRAGTGELFF
j_call: TRBJ2-7; clone_size: many; d_call: .; v_call: TRBV6-2/TRBV6-3; cdr3_nt: TGTGCCAGCAGTTACTCCGGGACCCACGAGCAGTACTTC; cdr3_aa: CASSYSGTHEQYF
j_call: TRBJ2-2; clone_size: .; d_call: TRBD2; v_call: TRBV6-5; cdr3_nt: TGTGCCAGCAGTAAAGGACTAGCGACGAACACCGGGGAGCTGTTTTTT; cdr3_aa: CASSKGLATNTGELFF
j_call: TRBJ2-7; clone_size: many; d_call: .; v_call: TRBV5-5; cdr3_nt: TGTGCCAGCAGCTTATCTTCCGGCGAGCAGTACTTC; cdr3_aa: CASSLSSGEQYF
j_call: TRBJ2-5; clone_size: many; d_call: TRBD2; v_call: TRBV20-1; cdr3_nt: TGCAGTGCTAGAGCATCTAGCGGGAACCAAGAGACCCAGTACTTC; cdr3_aa: CSARASSGNQETQYF
j_call: TRBJ2-7; clone_size: .; d_call: .; v_call: TRBV7-3; cdr3_nt: TGTGCCAGCAGCTTAATCGGGACTGGAGCTCACGAGCAGTACTTC; cdr3_aa: CASSLIGTGAHEQYF
j_call: TRBJ2-7; clone_size: many; d_call: TRBD1; v_call: TRBV5-1; cdr3_nt: TGCGCCAGCAGCCCGGGACAGGCTGACGAGCAGTACTTC; cdr3_aa: CASSPGQADEQYF
j_call: TRBJ1-4; clone_size: .; d_call: .; v_call: TRBV24-1; cdr3_nt: TGTGCCACCAGTGACAGGGACAATGAAAAACTGTTTTTT; cdr3_aa: CATSDRDNEKLFF
j_call: TRBJ2-7; clone_size: many; d_call: TRBD1; v_call: TRBV7-2; cdr3_nt: TGTGCCAGCAGCTTATTTGGGACAGGGTCGGGCGAGCAGTACTTC; cdr3_aa: CASSLFGTGSGEQYF
j_call: TRBJ2-2; clone_size: .; d_call: TRBD2; v_call: TRBV10-3; cdr3_nt: TGTGCCATCAGTGGCCTGGGAAGCGGGATAGCCGGGGAGCTGTTTTTT; cdr3_aa: CAISGLGSGIAGELFF